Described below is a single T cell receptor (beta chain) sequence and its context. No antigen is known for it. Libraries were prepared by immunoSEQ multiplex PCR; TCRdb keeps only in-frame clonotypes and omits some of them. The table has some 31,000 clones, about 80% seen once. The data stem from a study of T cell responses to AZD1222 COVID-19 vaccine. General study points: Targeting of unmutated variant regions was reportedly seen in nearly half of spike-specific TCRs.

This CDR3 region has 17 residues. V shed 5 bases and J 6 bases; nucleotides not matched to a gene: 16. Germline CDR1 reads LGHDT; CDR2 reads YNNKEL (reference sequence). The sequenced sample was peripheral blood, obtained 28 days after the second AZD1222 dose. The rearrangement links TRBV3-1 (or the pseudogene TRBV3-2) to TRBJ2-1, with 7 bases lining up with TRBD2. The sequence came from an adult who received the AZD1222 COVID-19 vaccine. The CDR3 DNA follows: TGTGCCAGCAGCTACCTACCAGCGGGGAGGTCGGGCAATGAGCAGTTCTTC. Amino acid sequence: CASSYLPAGRSGNEQFF.